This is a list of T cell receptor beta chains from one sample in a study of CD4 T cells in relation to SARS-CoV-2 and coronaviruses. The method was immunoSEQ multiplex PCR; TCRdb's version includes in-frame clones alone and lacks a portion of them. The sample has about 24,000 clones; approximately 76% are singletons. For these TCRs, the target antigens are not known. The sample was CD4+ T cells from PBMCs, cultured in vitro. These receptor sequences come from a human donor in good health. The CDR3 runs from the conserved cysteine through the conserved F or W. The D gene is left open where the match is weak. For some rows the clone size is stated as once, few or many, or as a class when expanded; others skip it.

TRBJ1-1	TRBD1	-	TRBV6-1	CASSVGRTGAWATEAFF	TGTGCCAGCAGTGTAGGCAGGACAGGGGCTTGGGCCACTGAAGCTTTCTTT
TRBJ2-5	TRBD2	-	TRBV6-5	CASSYLTSGRGETQYF	TGTGCCAGCAGTTACCTTACTAGCGGGAGAGGAGAGACCCAGTACTTC
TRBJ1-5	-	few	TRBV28	CASSLGGLSNQPQHF	TGTGCCAGCAGTTTGGGGGGACTGAGCAATCAGCCCCAGCATTTT
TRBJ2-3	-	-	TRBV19	CASSSSGTDTQYF	TGTGCCAGTAGTTCCTCCGGGACAGATACGCAGTATTTT
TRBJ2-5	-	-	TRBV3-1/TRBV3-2	CASSQALGETQYF	TGTGCCAGCAGTCAGGCGTTGGGAGAGACCCAGTACTTC
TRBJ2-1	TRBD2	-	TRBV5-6	CASSLVTSGINEQFF	TGTGCCAGCAGCTTGGTGACTAGCGGGATCAATGAGCAGTTCTTC
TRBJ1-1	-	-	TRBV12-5	CASGLVMGGNTEAFF	TGTGCTAGTGGTTTGGTAATGGGCGGGAACACTGAAGCTTTCTTT
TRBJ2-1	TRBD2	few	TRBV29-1	CSVITSGVPNEQFF	TGCAGCGTAATCACTAGCGGAGTGCCCAATGAGCAGTTCTTC
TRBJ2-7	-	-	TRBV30	CAWRRQAYEQYF	TGTGCCTGGAGGAGGCAGGCCTACGAGCAGTACTTC
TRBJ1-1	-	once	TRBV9	CASSTGLAVNTEAFF	TGTGCCAGCAGCACAGGGCTCGCCGTGAACACTGAAGCTTTCTTT
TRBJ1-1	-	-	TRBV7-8	CASARQPDTEAFF	TGTGCCAGCGCCAGGCAACCGGACACTGAAGCTTTCTTT
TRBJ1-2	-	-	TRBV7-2	CASSPRGGARYGYTF	TGTGCCAGCAGCCCCCGAGGGGGGGCACGATATGGCTACACCTTC
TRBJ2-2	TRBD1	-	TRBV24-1	CATRRTGKTGELFF	TGTGCCACCAGACGGACAGGGAAAACCGGGGAGCTGTTTTTT
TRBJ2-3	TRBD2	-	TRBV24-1	CATSVGSGTQYF	TGTGCCACCAGTGTAGGTAGCGGGACGCAGTATTTT
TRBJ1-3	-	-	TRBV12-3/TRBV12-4	CASRGTTGNTIYF	TGTGCCTCCCGGGGTACGACCGGAAACACCATATATTTT
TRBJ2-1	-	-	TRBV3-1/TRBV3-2	CASSPENGGTYNEQFF	TGTGCCAGCAGCCCAGAGAACGGGGGAACCTACAATGAGCAGTTCTTC
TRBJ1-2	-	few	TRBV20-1	CSATANYGYTF	TGCAGTGCCACGGCTAACTATGGCTACACCTTC
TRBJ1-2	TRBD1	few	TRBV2	CASRQTGATGYTF	TGTGCCAGCAGACAGACAGGGGCCACTGGCTACACCTTC
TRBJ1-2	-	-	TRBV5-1	CASSLSLGKNSNYGYTF	TGCGCCAGCAGCTTGAGTCTCGGCAAGAACTCTAACTATGGCTACACCTTC
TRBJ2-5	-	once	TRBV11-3	CASSLGPDKTQYF	TGTGCCAGCAGCTTAGGGCCGGATAAGACCCAGTACTTC
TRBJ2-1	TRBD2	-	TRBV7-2	CASRTGTSGRNEQFF	TGTGCCAGCAGGACCGGGACTAGCGGGAGAAATGAGCAGTTCTTC
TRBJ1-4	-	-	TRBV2	CASNVGGEGEKLFF	TGTGCCAGCAATGTTGGGGGGGAAGGTGAAAAACTGTTTTTT
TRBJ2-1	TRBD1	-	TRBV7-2	CASSGGEWNEQFF	TGTGCCAGCTCAGGGGGCGAGTGGAATGAGCAGTTCTTC
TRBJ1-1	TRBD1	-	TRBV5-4	CASSLRQGLNTEAFF	TGTGCCAGCAGCCTGAGACAGGGGTTGAACACTGAAGCTTTCTTT
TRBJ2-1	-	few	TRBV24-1	CATSAADYPNNEQFF	TGTGCCACCTCGGCGGCGGACTACCCAAACAATGAGCAGTTCTTC
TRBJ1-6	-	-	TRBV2	CASSATNDNSPLHF	TGTGCCAGCAGTGCCACCAATGATAATTCACCCCTCCACTTT
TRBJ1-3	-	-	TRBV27	CASREGGGNTIYF	TGTGCCAGCAGAGAAGGGGGTGGAAACACCATATATTTT
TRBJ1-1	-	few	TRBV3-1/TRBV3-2	CASSQGLSTEAFF	TGTGCCAGCAGCCAAGGGCTAAGTACTGAAGCTTTCTTT
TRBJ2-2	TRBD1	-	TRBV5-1	CASSLTGTGDTGELFF	TGCGCCAGCAGCTTAACCGGGACAGGGGACACCGGGGAGCTGTTTTTT
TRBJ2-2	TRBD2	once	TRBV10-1	CASSPGGEAGELFF	TGCGCCAGCAGTCCCGGGGGGGAGGCCGGGGAGCTGTTTTTT
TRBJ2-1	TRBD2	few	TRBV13	CASSSGTSGYNEQFF	TGTGCCAGCAGCTCCGGGACTAGCGGGTACAATGAGCAGTTCTTC
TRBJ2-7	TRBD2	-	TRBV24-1	CATSDFIAGRHEQYF	TGTGCCACCAGTGATTTTATAGCGGGACGGCACGAGCAGTACTTC
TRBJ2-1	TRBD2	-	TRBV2	CASSYGLAVGNEQFF	TGTGCCAGCAGTTACGGACTAGCCGTGGGGAATGAGCAGTTCTTC
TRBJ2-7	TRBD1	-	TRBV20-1	CSASFWDRGYEQYF	TGCAGTGCTAGTTTCTGGGACAGGGGCTACGAGCAGTACTTC
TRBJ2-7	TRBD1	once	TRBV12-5	CASGLGNRGRRNTFYEQYF	TGTGCTAGTGGTTTGGGAAACAGGGGGCGTCGTAACACTTTCTACGAGCAGTACTTC
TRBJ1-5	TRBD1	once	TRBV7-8	CASSLALAGGQPQHF	TGTGCCAGCAGCTTAGCGTTGGCAGGGGGGCAGCCCCAGCATTTT
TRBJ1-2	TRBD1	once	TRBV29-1	CSVGGQGNGYTF	TGCAGCGTTGGGGGACAGGGAAATGGCTACACCTTC
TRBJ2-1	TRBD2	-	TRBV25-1	CASRGGYNEQFF	TGTGCCAGCCGGGGGGGGTACAATGAGCAGTTCTTC
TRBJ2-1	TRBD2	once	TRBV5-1	CASSLGAGDNEQFF	TGCGCCAGCAGCTTGGGAGCGGGAGACAATGAGCAGTTCTTC
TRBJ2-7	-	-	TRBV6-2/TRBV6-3	CASSYSTREHEQYF	TGTGCCAGCAGTTACTCGACAAGGGAGCACGAGCAGTACTTC
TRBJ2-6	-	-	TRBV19	CASSATGTGANVLTF	TGTGCCAGTAGTGCCACAGGGACTGGGGCCAACGTCCTGACTTTC
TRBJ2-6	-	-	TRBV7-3	CAPAGYASGANVLTF	TGTGCCCCGGCGGGGTATGCCTCTGGGGCCAACGTCCTGACTTTC
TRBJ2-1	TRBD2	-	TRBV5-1	CASSFGLAPYNEQFF	TGCGCCAGCAGCTTCGGACTAGCTCCCTACAATGAGCAGTTCTTC
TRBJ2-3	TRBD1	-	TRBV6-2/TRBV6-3	CASSPTGGTDTQYF	TGTGCCAGCAGCCCGACAGGGGGCACAGATACGCAGTATTTT
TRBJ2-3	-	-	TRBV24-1	CATSGGRLASTDTQYF	TGTGCCACCAGTGGTGGCCGGCTAGCTAGCACAGATACGCAGTATTTT
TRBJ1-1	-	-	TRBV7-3	CASSLNAGVTTEAFF	TGTGCCAGCAGCTTAAATGCAGGGGTAACCACTGAAGCTTTCTTT
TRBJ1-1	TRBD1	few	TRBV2	CASRSRDRYTEAFF	TGTGCCAGCAGATCCCGGGACAGGTACACTGAAGCTTTCTTT
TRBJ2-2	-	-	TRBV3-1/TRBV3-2	CASSQAWETWGELFF	TGTGCCAGCAGCCAAGCTTGGGAGACCTGGGGGGAGCTGTTTTTT
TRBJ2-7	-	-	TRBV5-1	CASSLVGSYEQYF	TGCGCCAGCAGCTTGGTCGGCTCCTACGAGCAGTACTTC
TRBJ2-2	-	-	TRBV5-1	CASSLRLDTGELFF	TGCGCCAGCAGCCTCCGACTGGACACCGGGGAGCTGTTTTTT
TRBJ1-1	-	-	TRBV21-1	CASSLQGWEDTEAFF	TGTGCCAGCAGCCTACAGGGATGGGAAGACACTGAAGCTTTCTTT